This passage covers 26 T cell receptor beta chains from one sample sequenced in a study of cytomegalovirus exposure and HLA in healthy donors. Produced via immunoSEQ multiplex PCR; TCRdb's table is partial and in-frame only. The sample holds 150,000 or so clones; 70% to 90% are singletons and the top ten take more than 20%. What was sequenced was PBMCs. These TCRs come from a man aged 18 to 30 in good health and CMV-seropositive.

On this clone: An end of the junction differs from the germline gene, which may be a read error. The V gene is TRBV2, the J gene TRBJ2-5; no reliable D call. CDR1 is SNHLY and CDR2 is FYNNEI in the germline V gene. This CDR3 is 11 amino acids long. The chain's CDR3 is CASSAQATPYF. CDR3 sequence (DNA): TGTGCCAGCAGCGCCCAGGCAACCCCGTACTTC. Based on the CDR3 plus reference TRBV2 and TRBJ2-5, the full variable domain is EPEVTQTPSHQVTQMGQEVILRCVPISNHLYFYWYRQILGQKVEFLVSFYNNEISEKSEIFDDQFSVERPDGSNFTLKIRSTKLEDSAMYFCASSAQATPYFGPGTRLLVL.

The rearrangement links TRBV9 to TRBJ2-2; a possible D gene is TRBD1 (6 bases). This CDR3 spans 13 amino acids. Deletions cut 7 bases from V and 7 bases from J, with 14 bases between. The V gene's germline CDR1 is SGDLS and CDR2 YYNGEE. This CDR3 reads CASVDSRFGELFF. The CDR3 nucleotides are TGTGCCAGCGTGGACAGTAGGTTCGGGGAGCTGTTTTTT.

The V and J genes are TRBV7-8 and TRBJ2-7; no clear D. V dropped 1 base and J dropped 6 bases, with 7 bases sitting between them. The CDR3 extends over 12 amino acids. The V gene's germline CDR1 is SGHVS and CDR2 FQNEAQ. The CDR3 nucleotides read TGTGCCAGCAGCTTAGGCCCCAGCGAGCAGTACTTC. Translated: CASSLGPSEQYF.

This rearrangement joins TRBV19 to TRBJ1-5; D is ambiguous. V lost 7 bases and J lost 4, with 14 bases in between. The germline V gene has CDR1 LNHDA and CDR2 SQIVND (reference sequence). This CDR3 contains 14 residues. DNA for the CDR3: TGTGCCAGTAATCTTCCGGGGAGGAATCAGCCCCAGCATTTT. Translated: CASNLPGRNQPQHF.

This clone was detected only once. The chain uses TRBV5-1 and TRBJ2-1; 7 positions agree with TRBD1. Trimming removed 4 bases from V and 10 bases from J; junction bases left unmatched: 11. The CDR3 length is 14 residues. CDR1 and CDR2 from the germline V gene are SGHRS and YFSETQ. DNA of the CDR3: TGCGCCAGCAGCCTCTGGGACAGCCCAGGGGAGCAGTTCTTC. As protein: CASSLWDSPGEQFF. The full variable domain, its missing parts supplied by reference TRBV5-1 and TRBJ2-1, is KAGVTQTPRYLIKTRGQQVTLSCSPISGHRSVSWYQQTPGQGLQFLFEYFSETQRNKGNFPGRFSGRQFSNSRSEMNVSTLELGDSALYLCASSLWDSPGEQFFGPGTRLTVL.

The chain recombines TRBV7-9 with TRBJ2-7; TRBD2 might be the D (5 bases). The ends were cut back, 7 bases at V and 2 bases at J, with 15 bases in the middle. CDR1 and CDR2 from the germline V gene are SEHNR and FQNEAQ (reference sequence). This CDR3 has 14 amino acids. The CDR3 sequence: CASTHSGLAYEQYF. In DNA form, the CDR3 reads TGTGCCAGCACCCACAGCGGTTTGGCCTACGAGCAGTACTTC.

V usage is TRBV7-2 and J usage is TRBJ2-7; D is unclear. This CDR3 has 15 amino acids. V lost 1 base and J 0 bases, leaving 10 bases between the germline ends. Germline CDR1 SGHTA, CDR2 FQGNSA. The CDR3 here is CASSLEEITSYEQYF. In nucleotides, the CDR3 is TGTGCCAGCAGCTTAGAGGAGATTACCTCCTACGAGCAGTACTTC. The complete variable domain, with remaining parts taken from reference TRBV7-2 and TRBJ2-7, reads GAGVSQSPSNKVTEKGKDVELRCDPISGHTALYWYRQSLGQGLEFLIYFQGNSAPDKSGLPSDRFSAERTGGSVSTLTIQRTQQEDSAVYLCASSLEEITSYEQYFGPGTRLTVT.

This rearrangement joins TRBV4-1 to TRBJ2-1; D is ambiguous. Trimming stripped 4 bases from V and 10 bases from J, with 14 bases between. CDR3 length: 13 residues. Germline V gene sequence: CDR1 MGHRA, CDR2 YSYEKL. CDR3 residues: CASSRVVEQEQFF. The CDR3, as DNA: TGCGCCAGCAGCCGGGTGGTAGAACAGGAGCAGTTCTTC.

CDR3 DNA: TGTGCCAGTACCCATTACTATGAGCAGTTCTTC. It translates to CASTHYYEQFF. This chain connects TRBV19 to TRBJ2-1; D ambiguous. Germline V gene lookup returns CDR1 LNHDA and CDR2 SQIVND (reference sequence). The CDR3 spans 11 residues. Between the trimmed V and J ends, which lost 7 bases and 8 bases, there was a span of 9 bases. The whole variable domain, filled in from reference TRBV19 and TRBJ2-1, reads DGGITQSPKYLFRKEGQNVTLSCEQNLNHDAMYWYRQDPGQGLRLIYYSQIVNDFQKGDIAEGYSVSREKKESFPLTVTSAQKNPTAFYLCASTHYYEQFFGPGTRLTVL.

The sample holds one count of this clone. This chain connects TRBV6-5 to TRBJ2-7; 7 bases agree with TRBD1. The CDR3 has 13 residues. The V gene's germline CDR1 is MNHEY and CDR2 SVGAGI. V shed 4 bases, J shed 3 bases, and the junction held 3 bases outside the gene matches. CDR3 in DNA: TGTGCCAGCAGTTCCGGGACAGTCTACGAGCAGTACTTC. It is translated as CASSSGTVYEQYF.

The chain is built from TRBV5-1 and TRBJ2-7; TRBD2 is a possible D gene (6 bases). V was clipped by 4 bases and J by 3 bases, with 11 bases between them. Germline V lookup: CDR1 SGHRS, CDR2 YFSETQ. The CDR3 sequence is 13 residues long. The CDR3 protein is CASSRAGNYEQYF. In nucleotides, the CDR3 is TGCGCCAGCAGCCGCGCGGGGAACTACGAGCAGTACTTC.

The chain carries TRBV5-6 and TRBJ2-5, with D uncertain. V was shortened by 4 bases and J by 2 bases, with 3 bases between the two germline ends. CDR3 length: 11 amino acids. Germline assignment: CDR1 SGHDT and CDR2 YYEEEE. CDR3 amino acids: CASSVQETQYF. The CDR3 nucleotides are TGTGCCAGCAGCGTACAAGAGACCCAGTACTTC.

The chain combines TRBV7-2 with TRBJ2-7; maybe TRBD1 (5 bases). The CDR3 totals 14 residues. The germline V and J ends were trimmed by 5 bases and 0 bases, with 11 bases remaining between them. Germline CDR1 is SGHTA and CDR2 is FQGNSA. The CDR3 here is CASSLDSSSYEQYF. The CDR3 nucleotides are TGTGCCAGCAGCCTTGACAGCAGCTCCTACGAGCAGTACTTC.

V gene TRBV4-3 combines with J gene TRBJ2-1, with TRBD2 matching over 13 bases. The germline V gene has CDR1 LGHNA and CDR2 YSLEER. This CDR3 is built from 17 residues. V lost 3 bases and J lost 8; bases outside the gene matches: 10. This chain's CDR3 is CASSQGLAGPTIDEQFF. The DNA for the CDR3 is TGCGCCAGCAGCCAGGGACTAGCGGGGCCCACTATCGATGAGCAGTTCTTC.

This chain joins TRBV21-1 and TRBJ2-3; the table's D call TRBD1 went unverified against the DNA. TRBV21-1 is given as a pseudogene. CDR3 length: 16 amino acids. CDR3 region: CASSTGGQGAPDTQYF. CDR3 in DNA: TGTGCCAGCAGCACAGGGGGACAGGGGGCCCCAGATACGCAGTATTTT.

The table lists this clone with many counts. The rearrangement links TRBV11-2 to TRBJ2-7; D is perhaps TRBD1 (6 bases). This CDR3 spans 13 amino acids. Germline V gene sequence: CDR1 SGHAT, CDR2 FQNNGV. V was trimmed by 6 bases and J by 5 bases, leaving 14 bases between them. Written as DNA, the CDR3 is TGTGCCAGCAGGCCTACAGGGAACCACGAGCAGTACTTC. The encoded protein is CASRPTGNHEQYF.

As to this clone: Within the sample, other DNA sequences also encode this same CDR3. The chain couples TRBV29-1 to TRBJ2-5; D is possibly TRBD1 (5 bases). The germline V and J ends were trimmed by 6 bases and 3 bases, with 8 bases remaining between them. Germline V gene data show CDR1 as SQVTM and CDR2 as ANQGSEA. This CDR3 has 11 residues. The CDR3 coding sequence is TGCAGCGTCTGGGGCGAAGAGACCCAGTACTTC. Protein sequence: CSVWGEETQYF.

A single count supports this clone. The chain recombines TRBV2 with TRBJ2-7; the match to TRBD2 covers 12 bases. J lost 7 bases, V lost 4 bases, and 8 bases had no gene match. Germline assignment: CDR1 SNHLY and CDR2 FYNNEI. The CDR3 consists of 15 residues. In DNA, the CDR3 is TGTGCCAGCAGTGCCCGACTAGCGGGAGCACGGGAGCAGTACTTC. Its protein is CASSARLAGAREQYF.

The J gene is TRBJ2-7, the V gene TRBV30, with 10 bases lining up with TRBD1. Trimming removed 0 bases from V and 6 bases from J; junction bases left unmatched: 2. Per germline, CDR1 GTSNPN and CDR2 SVGIG (reference sequence). The CDR3 consists of 13 residues. In DNA form, the CDR3 reads TGTGCCTGGAGTGTGGGACAGGGGTCCGAGCAGTACTTC. This sequence encodes CAWSVGQGSEQYF.

The gene calls are TRBV11-2 and TRBJ2-3; TRBD2 agrees at 10 bases. CDR1 is SGHAT and CDR2 is FQNNGV in the germline V gene. V lost 7 bases to trimming and J lost 4 bases; unmatched junction nucleotides: 8. This CDR3 region has 15 residues. The CDR3 protein is CASKSASGGSDTQYF. CDR3 nucleotides: TGTGCCAGCAAGTCGGCTAGCGGGGGCTCAGATACGCAGTATTTT.

This rearrangement joins TRBV27 to TRBJ2-3, with 7 bases aligning to TRBD2. V trimming: 4 bases; J trimming: 2 bases; junction bases outside the gene matches: 3. CDR3 size: 14 residues. The germline V gene has CDR1 MNHEY and CDR2 SMNVEV (reference sequence). The CDR3 protein is CASSSLAATDTQYF. The CDR3 DNA is TGTGCCAGCAGTTCCCTAGCGGCCACAGATACGCAGTATTTT.

The rearrangement uses TRBV29-1 and TRBJ1-4, with a tentative D call TRBD1 (5 bases). CDR3 length: 12 residues. Germline V gene data show CDR1 as SQVTM and CDR2 as ANQGSEA. Trimming took off 2 bases at V and 8 bases at J, with 9 bases between the two ends. The CDR3 bases are TGCAGCGTTGAACAGGGAGGAGAAAAACTGTTTTTT. This translates into CSVEQGGEKLFF.

The chain recombines TRBV4-3 with TRBJ2-3, with D possibly being TRBD1 (6 bases). Germline V gene data show CDR1 as LGHNA and CDR2 as YSLEER. V dropped 4 bases and J dropped 1 base, with 21 bases sitting between them. The CDR3 extends over 18 amino acids. CDR3 in amino acids: CASSRGAVQGIGTDTQYF. The CDR3 DNA follows: TGCGCCAGCAGCCGAGGGGCAGTACAGGGTATCGGCACAGATACGCAGTATTTT.

The gene calls are TRBV19 and TRBJ1-6; a possible D gene is TRBD1 (6 bases). The CDR3 covers 14 residues. The V end was cut by 6 bases, the J end by 9 bases, with 15 bases between. Germline lookup yields CDR1 LNHDA and CDR2 SQIVND (reference sequence). CDR3 in DNA: TGTGCCAGTAGCGAGAGACAGGTGGGTTCACCCCTCCACTTT. Its protein is CASSERQVGSPLHF.

As concerns this clone: The junction departs from the called germline gene at one end, perhaps through a read error. This rearrangement joins TRBV7-2 to TRBJ2-1, with 7 bases fitting TRBD2. This CDR3 has 13 amino acids. Germline lookup yields CDR1 SGHTA and CDR2 FQGNSA. CDR3 bases: TGTGCCAGCAGATTAGGACTAGGCGGTGAGCAGTTCTTC. Residues: CASRLGLGGEQFF.

J is TRBJ2-1 and V is TRBV11-3; maybe TRBD2 (6 bases). Germline CDR1 reads SGHNT; CDR2 reads YENEEA. V was shortened by 5 bases and J by 10 bases, with 18 bases between the two germline ends. The CDR3 loop spans 14 amino acids. The chain's CDR3 is CASSQYKNAGEQFF. In nucleotides, the CDR3 is TGTGCCAGCAGCCAATATAAAAACGCGGGAGAGCAGTTCTTC. The full variable domain, in which reference TRBV11-3 and TRBJ2-1 provide the parts outside the CDR3, is EAGVVQSPRYKIIEKKQPVAFWCNPISGHNTLYWYLQNLGQGPELLIRYENEEAVDDSQLPKDRFSAERLKGVDSTLKIQPAELGDSAVYLCASSQYKNAGEQFFGPGTRLTVL.